One sample yielded the 12 T cell receptor beta chains listed below, sequenced in a study of shared clonotypes between healthy human individuals. Cells designated naive CD8 were CD45RO-negative and were positively selected for CCR7, with terminally differentiated effector memory CD45RA+ cells excluded. Sequencing used immunoSEQ multiplex PCR; TCRdb keeps in-frame clones, though not all of them. The sample includes some 580,000 clones, 95% to 98% of them seen just once. Sequencing input: naive CD8+ T cells sorted from blood. These receptors all stem from a man younger than 45 in good health.

This clone was observed a single time. The rearrangement links TRBV11-2 to TRBJ1-5, with 8 bases lining up with TRBD1. Germline V gene sequence: CDR1 SGHAT, CDR2 FQNNGV. V lost 3 bases and J lost 11; bases outside the gene matches: 9. This CDR3 is built from 14 residues. In nucleotides, the CDR3 is TGTGCCAGCAGCTTGGGGACAGGCCGACCAGCCCAGCATTTT. Protein product: CASSLGTGRPAQHF. Filled out from reference TRBV11-2 and TRBJ1-5, the complete variable domain reads EAGVAQSPRYKIIEKRQSVAFWCNPISGHATLYWYQQILGQGPKLLIQFQNNGVVDDSQLPKDRFSAERLKGVDSTLKIQPAKLEDSAVYLCASSLGTGRPAQHFGDGTRLSIL.

CDR3 DNA: TGCGCCAGCAGCCAAGAGGGACCGCCTAGCAATCAGCCCCAGCATTTT. Translated, it gives CASSQEGPPSNQPQHF. This chain uses TRBV4-3 with TRBJ1-5, with a possible D match to TRBD1 (5 bases). This CDR3 has 16 amino acids. The germline V gene has CDR1 LGHNA and CDR2 YSLEER. V shed 0 bases and J shed 0 bases, with 9 bases lying between them.

The J gene is TRBJ2-5, the V gene TRBV9; 7 nucleotides align to TRBD1. The trim removed 3 bases at V and 5 bases at J, leaving 10 bases unmatched. Looked up from germline, CDR1 is SGDLS and CDR2 is YYNGEE. The CDR3 consists of 15 residues. DNA of the CDR3: TGTGCCAGCAGCGGACCGGGACAGCCATGGGAGACCCAGTACTTC. Translating gives CASSGPGQPWETQYF.

The chain recombines TRBV27 with TRBJ1-1, with no clear D. The CDR3 contains 13 residues. From germline, CDR1 is MNHEY and CDR2 SMNVEV (reference sequence). Trimming took 5 bases from V and 1 from J, leaving 8 bases between them. CDR3 nucleotides: TGTGCCAGCAGTGCCCTAGGGAACACTGAAGCTTTCTTT. It specifies CASSALGNTEAFF.

The chain uses TRBV27 and TRBJ1-5; D is possibly TRBD1 (5 bases). The V and J ends lost 6 bases and 3 bases respectively, with 12 bases between them. CDR1 is MNHEY and CDR2 is SMNVEV in the germline V gene (reference sequence). The CDR3 runs 14 residues. In DNA, the CDR3 is TGTGCCAGCAGCTCTCAGGGATTCAATCAGCCCCAGCATTTT. Its translation is CASSSQGFNQPQHF.

The rearrangement uses TRBV25-1 and TRBJ2-5, with 9 bases lining up with TRBD2. V dropped 4 bases and J dropped 1; count of bases not matched to a gene: 1. Germline CDR1 reads MGHDK; CDR2 reads SYGVNS. This CDR3 contains 14 residues. Here the CDR3 reads CASSGLAAQETQYF. The CDR3 DNA is TGTGCCAGCAGTGGACTAGCGGCCCAAGAGACCCAGTACTTC.

With regard to this clone: Additional DNA sequences in this sample encode the identical CDR3. J is TRBJ1-5 and V is TRBV28; TRBD1 matches 11 bases. J lost 4 bases, V lost 6 bases, and 5 bases had no gene match. This CDR3 has 15 amino acids. CDR1 is MDHEN, CDR2 SYDVKM, per germline. The CDR3 region is CASSSGTGGNQPQHF. DNA for the CDR3: TGTGCCAGCAGCTCCGGGACAGGGGGTAATCAGCCCCAGCATTTT.

Here the CDR3 reads CASSPDRAYQETQYF. The CDR3 region has the DNA TGTGCCAGCTCACCAGACCGGGCATACCAAGAGACCCAGTACTTC. The chain couples TRBV18 to TRBJ2-5; D gene unclear. This CDR3 contains 15 residues. The V end was cut by 2 bases, the J end by 0 bases, with 10 bases between. Germline V gene lookup returns CDR1 KGHSH and CDR2 LQKENI.

The chain carries TRBV6-1 and TRBJ2-7; possible D gene TRBD1, 7 bases. This CDR3 region has 15 residues. V lost 0 bases to trimming and J lost 3 bases, with 12 bases between them. Germline CDR1 is MNHNS and CDR2 is SASEGT. CDR3 nucleotides: TGTGCCAGCAGTGAAGCTGCCAGGGGGGTCTACGAGCAGTACTTC. It specifies CASSEAARGVYEQYF.

The V and J genes are TRBV30 and TRBJ2-1; a weak D match, TRBD1 (6 bases). The CDR3 is 13 residues long. Trimming shortened V by 3 bases and J by 8 bases, and 14 bases separated the two germline ends. The germline V gene has CDR1 GTSNPN and CDR2 SVGIG (reference sequence). The DNA of the CDR3 is TGTGCCTGGAGGTTGGGGGCGACCCATGAGCAGTTCTTC. Protein: CAWRLGATHEQFF.

The chain recombines TRBV7-2 with TRBJ2-1; D may be TRBD1 (6 bases). The CDR3 loop spans 16 amino acids. Per the germline V gene, CDR1 is SGHTA and CDR2 is FQGNSA. V lost 2 bases to trimming and J lost 5 bases, with 16 bases between them. In nucleotides, the CDR3 is TGTGCCAGCAGCTTATCTGGGGGCGCTAGCCACAATGAGCAGTTCTTC. Amino acid sequence: CASSLSGGASHNEQFF.

The V and J genes are TRBV5-1 and TRBJ2-2; 11 bases agree with TRBD2. Losses at the gene ends were 0 bases for V and 2 bases for J; bases not matched to a gene: 6. This CDR3 is built from 18 residues. Germline V gene data show CDR1 as SGHRS and CDR2 as YFSETQ. The CDR3 DNA follows: TGCGCCAGCAGCTTGGCCCTAGCGGGAGGATATAACACCGGGGAGCTGTTTTTT. It yields the protein CASSLALAGGYNTGELFF.